The 18 T cell receptor beta chains below were found in one sample sequenced in a study of CD8+CD57+ T cells in acquired aplastic anemia. Genomic DNA templated the TCR beta VDJ and CDR3 profiling. TCRdb recomputed calls from the reads with MiXCR, one row per CDR3 protein. The data hold some 280,000 distinct CDR3 sequences, with approximately 57% observed a single time. The sample taken for sequencing was sorted CD4+, CD8+, or CD8+CD57+ T cells (not recorded which) from PBMCs. The receptor source for this set is a human donor with severe aplastic anemia or a healthy control (not recorded which).

The chain links TRBV24-1 to TRBJ2-3; tentatively, D is TRBD2 (6 bases). Trimming left V 0 bases short and J 3 bases short, with 18 bases between. From germline, CDR1 is KGHDR and CDR2 SFDVKD. The CDR3 spans 18 residues. The CDR3 loop reads CATSDLSERGGMTDTQYF. CDR3 sequence (DNA): TGTGCCACCAGTGATTTGTCGGAGAGGGGCGGGATGACAGATACGCAGTATTTT.

V gene TRBV10-3 combines with J gene TRBJ2-7; no clear D. The V gene lost 0 bases and the J gene lost 0 bases, with 9 bases spanning the gap. CDR1 is ENHRY, CDR2 SYGVKD, per germline. This CDR3 has 15 residues. This CDR3 reads CAISESPALSYEQYF. CDR3 coding DNA: TGTGCCATCAGTGAGTCGCCGGCCCTCTCCTACGAGCAGTACTTC.

This chain links TRBV29-1 with TRBJ2-5; D call uncertain. CDR1 and CDR2 (germline): SQVTM, ANQGSEA. The CDR3 length is 12 residues. V was shortened by 8 bases and J by 2 bases, with 12 bases between the two germline ends. CDR3 nucleotide sequence: TGCAGCTTGGAACGGTGGCAAGAGACCCAGTACTTC. This encodes CSLERWQETQYF.

This clonotype came up many times. The chain couples TRBV9 to TRBJ2-2; weak D call: TRBD1 (5 bases). Trimming removed 6 bases from V and 6 bases from J, with 15 bases in between. CDR1 SGDLS and CDR2 YYNGEE come from the germline V gene. The CDR3 extends over 14 amino acids. This chain's CDR3 is CASNQGGSAGELFF. Here the CDR3 DNA reads TGTGCCAGCAATCAGGGTGGGTCGGCCGGGGAGCTGTTTTTT. Variable domain in full (rest from reference TRBV9 and TRBJ2-2): DSGVTQTPKHLITATGQRVTLRCSPRSGDLSVYWYQQSLDQGLQFLIQYYNGEERAKGNILERFSAQQFPDLHSELNLSSLELGDSALYFCASNQGGSAGELFFGEGSRLTVL.

This clonotype was counted ten times or more. At one of its ends the junction is not consistent with the germline gene, which may arise from a read error. The J gene is TRBJ2-5, the V gene TRBV30; 7 bases are a match to TRBD2. There are 11 residues in the CDR3. CDR1 and CDR2 from the germline V gene are GTSNPN and SVGIG (reference sequence). The DNA of the CDR3 is TGTGCCTGGAGTGGCACGACTAGCTTGAACTTC. Residues: CAWSGTTSLNF.

In this sample, this clonotype turned up many times. V and J are TRBV20-1 and TRBJ2-5; 13 nucleotides match TRBD2. The CDR3 has 15 residues. Unmatched junction bases numbered 8, after V lost 6 bases and J lost 4 bases. Germline-derived CDR1 and CDR2 are DFQATT and SNEGSKA (reference sequence). The CDR3: CSARTSGGVGETQYF. The CDR3 nucleotides read TGCAGTGCGAGGACTAGCGGGGGTGTAGGAGAGACCCAGTACTTC.

The sample holds many counts of this clonotype. The CDR3 carries no conserved terminal phenylalanine or tryptophan, so it likely arises from a read error. It is unclear where the CDR3 begins or ends on the DNA, so no DNA is shown, and the CDR3 is as TCRdb lists it. The V gene is TRBV19, the J gene TRBJ2-5; TRBD1, the table's D call, was not compared with the DNA. Termini included, the CDR3 measures 13 amino acids. Per germline, CDR1 LNHDA and CDR2 SQIVND (reference sequence). The CDR3 spells CASIWGWDRDPYS.

V and J are TRBV7-2 and TRBJ2-5; D is ambiguous. Trimming took 7 bases from V and 2 from J, leaving 11 bases between them. The CDR3 runs 13 residues. Germline loops: CDR1 SGHTA, CDR2 FQGNSA. The CDR3: CASTNTGQETQYF. CDR3 bases: TGTGCCAGCACCAACACTGGACAAGAGACCCAGTACTTC.

This clonotype was picked up many times. J is TRBJ1-2 and V is TRBV5-1; 8 positions agree with TRBD1. This CDR3 has 13 residues. Looked up from germline, CDR1 is SGHRS and CDR2 is YFSETQ. V lost 0 bases to trimming and J lost 6 bases; unmatched junction nucleotides: 1. CDR3 DNA sequence: TGCGCCAGCAGCTTGGGCAGGGGGCATGGCTACACCTTC. The encoded protein is CASSLGRGHGYTF. The variable domain in full, completed from reference TRBV5-1 and TRBJ1-2, reads KAGVTQTPRYLIKTRGQQVTLSCSPISGHRSVSWYQQTPGQGLQFLFEYFSETQRNKGNFPGRFSGRQFSNSRSEMNVSTLELGDSALYLCASSLGRGHGYTFGSGTRLTVV.

The chain uses TRBV29-1 and TRBJ2-3; 9 bases line up with TRBD2. V lost 0 bases and J lost 10; bases outside the gene matches: 8. The CDR3 covers 14 residues. Germline lookup yields CDR1 SQVTM and CDR2 ANQGSEA. CDR3 loop: CSVEEGGGAAAQYF. CDR3 DNA sequence: TGCAGCGTTGAAGAGGGCGGGGGGGCCGCGGCGCAGTATTTT.

The chain carries TRBV19 and TRBJ1-2; TRBD1 matches at 7 bases. The V segment lost 5 bases and the J segment 8 bases; nucleotides outside the gene matches: 8. The germline V gene encodes CDR1 LNHDA and CDR2 SQIVND (reference sequence). This CDR3 comprises 13 residues. CDR3: CASSARQGGGYTF. DNA for the CDR3: TGTGCCAGTAGTGCAAGACAGGGCGGGGGCTACACCTTC. Full variable domain (rest looked up from reference TRBV19 and TRBJ1-2): DGGITQSPKYLFRKEGQNVTLSCEQNLNHDAMYWYRQDPGQGLRLIYYSQIVNDFQKGDIAEGYSVSREKKESFPLTVTSAQKNPTAFYLCASSARQGGGYTFGSGTRLTVV.

This clonotype has ten or more counts. The chain carries TRBV5-1 and TRBJ2-7; tentative D call: TRBD2 (6 bases). Germline lookup yields CDR1 SGHRS and CDR2 YFSETQ. V gave up 4 bases and J gave up 10 bases, with 24 bases separating them. The CDR3 has 15 amino acids. CDR3 DNA sequence: TGCGCCAGCAGCCCGGAGGGCAGGGTGCTGACAGAACAGTACTTC. This encodes CASSPEGRVLTEQYF.

This chain joins TRBV20-1 and TRBJ1-1, with 8 nucleotides matching TRBD1. The CDR3 has 13 amino acids. V lost 5 bases to trimming and J lost 1 base; unmatched junction nucleotides: 3. Germline assignment: CDR1 DFQATT and CDR2 SNEGSKA (reference sequence). CDR3 coding DNA: TGCAGTGCTTTCGGGACAGGGAACACTGAAGCTTTCTTT. It codes for CSAFGTGNTEAFF.

V is TRBV7-9 and J is TRBJ1-6, with 10 nucleotides matching TRBD1. This CDR3 has 17 residues. V shed 5 bases and J 14 bases; nucleotides not matched to a gene: 18. Germline values: CDR1 SEHNR, CDR2 FQNEAQ (reference sequence). CDR3 nucleotides: TGTGCCAGCAGCATACGTGGGACAGGGGCATGCGTTAAGTCCCTCCACTTT. It codes for CASSIRGTGACVKSLHF.

Concerning this clonotype: Relative to the germline gene, one junction end is altered; a read error may explain this. The chain employs TRBV20-1 and TRBJ1-2; D not certain. Germline values: CDR1 DFQATT, CDR2 SNEGSKA (reference sequence). The CDR3 is 15 amino acids. The CDR3 spells CSASLDALTNYGYTF. The CDR3 coding sequence is TGCAGTGCTAGCCTGGACGCGTTGACTAACTACGGCTACACCTTC.

The chain joins TRBV20-1 to TRBJ1-2, with D maybe TRBD1 (5 bases). The V gene's germline CDR1 is DFQATT and CDR2 SNEGSKA (reference sequence). This CDR3 has 14 residues. Trimming left V 6 bases short and J 8 bases short, with 22 bases between. CDR3 loop: CSARGRRGVWGYTF. DNA of the CDR3: TGCAGTGCGCGCGGGCGTAGAGGGGTATGGGGCTACACCTTC.

The chain couples TRBV7-9 to TRBJ2-1; D not certain. Germline-derived CDR1 and CDR2 are SEHNR and FQNEAQ (reference sequence). This CDR3 is built from 12 residues. Trimming took 3 bases from V and 8 from J, leaving 8 bases between them. In DNA form, the CDR3 reads TGTGCCAGCAGCTTTTCCGGTCATGAGCAGTTCTTC. It codes for CASSFSGHEQFF. Together with reference TRBV7-9 and TRBJ2-1, the CDR3 gives the full variable domain: DTGVSQNPRHKITKRGQNVTFRCDPISEHNRLYWYRQTLGQGPEFLTYFQNEAQLEKSRLLSDRFSAERPKGSFSTLEIQRTEQGDSAMYLCASSFSGHEQFFGPGTRLTVL.

The chain joins TRBV9 to TRBJ1-1; D call uncertain. Germline-derived CDR1 and CDR2 are SGDLS and YYNGEE. The CDR3 has 13 residues. V lost 2 bases to trimming and J lost 1 base, with 6 bases between them. The CDR3 region is CASSVSPNTEAFF. CDR3 sequence (DNA): TGTGCCAGCAGCGTGTCCCCGAACACTGAAGCTTTCTTT.